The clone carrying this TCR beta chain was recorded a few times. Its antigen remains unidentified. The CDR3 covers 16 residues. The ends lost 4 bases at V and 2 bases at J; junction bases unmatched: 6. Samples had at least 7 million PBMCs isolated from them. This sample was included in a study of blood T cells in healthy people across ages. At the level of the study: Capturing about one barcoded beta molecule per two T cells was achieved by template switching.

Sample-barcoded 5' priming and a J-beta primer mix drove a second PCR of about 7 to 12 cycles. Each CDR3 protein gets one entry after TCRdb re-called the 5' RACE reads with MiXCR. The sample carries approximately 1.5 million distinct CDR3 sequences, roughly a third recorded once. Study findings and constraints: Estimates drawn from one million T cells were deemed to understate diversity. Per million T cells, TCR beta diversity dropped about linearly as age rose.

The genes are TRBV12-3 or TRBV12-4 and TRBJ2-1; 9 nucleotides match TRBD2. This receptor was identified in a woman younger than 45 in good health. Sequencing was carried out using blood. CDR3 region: CASSYSTSGTYNEQFF. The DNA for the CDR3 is TGTGCCAGCAGTTACTCGACTAGCGGAACCTACAATGAGCAGTTCTTC.